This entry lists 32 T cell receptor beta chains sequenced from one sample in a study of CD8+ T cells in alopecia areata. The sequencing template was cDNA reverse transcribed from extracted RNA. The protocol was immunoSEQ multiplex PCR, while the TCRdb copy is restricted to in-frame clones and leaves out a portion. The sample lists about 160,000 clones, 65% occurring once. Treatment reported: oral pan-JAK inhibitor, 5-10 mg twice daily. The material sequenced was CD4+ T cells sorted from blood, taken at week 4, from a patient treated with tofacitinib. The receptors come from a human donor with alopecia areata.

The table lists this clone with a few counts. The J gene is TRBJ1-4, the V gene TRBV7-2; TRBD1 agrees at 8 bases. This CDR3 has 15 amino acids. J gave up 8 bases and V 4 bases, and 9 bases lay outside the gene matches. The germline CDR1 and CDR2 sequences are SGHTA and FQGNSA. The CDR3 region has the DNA TGTGCCAGCAGCTCCCAGGACAGGGCGGGGGAAAAACTGTTTTTT. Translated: CASSSQDRAGEKLFF.

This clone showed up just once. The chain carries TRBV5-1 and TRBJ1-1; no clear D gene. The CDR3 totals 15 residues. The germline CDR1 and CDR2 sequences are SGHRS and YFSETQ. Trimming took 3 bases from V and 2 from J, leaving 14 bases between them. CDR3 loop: CASSSDFTFNTEAFF. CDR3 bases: TGCGCCAGCAGCTCCGACTTCACCTTCAACACTGAAGCTTTCTTT. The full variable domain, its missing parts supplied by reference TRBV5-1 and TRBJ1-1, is KAGVTQTPRYLIKTRGQQVTLSCSPISGHRSVSWYQQTPGQGLQFLFEYFSETQRNKGNFPGRFSGRQFSNSRSEMNVSTLELGDSALYLCASSSDFTFNTEAFFGQGTRLTVV.

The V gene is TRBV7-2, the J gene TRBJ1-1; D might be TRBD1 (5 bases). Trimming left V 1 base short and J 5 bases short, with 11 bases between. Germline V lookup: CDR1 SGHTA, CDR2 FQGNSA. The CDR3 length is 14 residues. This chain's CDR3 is CASSLGGPLTEAFF. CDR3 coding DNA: TGTGCCAGCAGCTTAGGGGGACCTCTGACTGAAGCTTTCTTT.

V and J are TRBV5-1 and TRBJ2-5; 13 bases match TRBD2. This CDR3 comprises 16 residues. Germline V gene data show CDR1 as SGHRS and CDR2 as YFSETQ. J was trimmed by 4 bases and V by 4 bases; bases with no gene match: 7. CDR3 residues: CASSKGLAGVGETQYF. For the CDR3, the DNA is TGCGCCAGCAGCAAAGGACTAGCGGGGGTAGGAGAGACCCAGTACTTC.

The CDR3 here is CAISDRTGGSNQPQHF. DNA for the CDR3: TGTGCCATCAGTGATAGGACAGGCGGTAGCAATCAGCCCCAGCATTTT. The chain is built from TRBV10-3 and TRBJ1-5, with 7 bases that match TRBD1. The CDR3 is 16 residues long. In germline, CDR1 is ENHRY, CDR2 SYGVKD. The V and J ends lost 3 bases and 0 bases, in that order; junction bases with no gene match: 5.

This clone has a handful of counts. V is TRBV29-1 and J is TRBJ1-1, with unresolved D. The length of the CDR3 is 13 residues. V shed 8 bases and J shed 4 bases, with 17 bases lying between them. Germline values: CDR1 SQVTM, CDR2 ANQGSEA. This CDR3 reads CSKSEGVGTEAFF. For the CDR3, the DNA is TGCAGCAAATCTGAGGGTGTGGGCACTGAAGCTTTCTTT.

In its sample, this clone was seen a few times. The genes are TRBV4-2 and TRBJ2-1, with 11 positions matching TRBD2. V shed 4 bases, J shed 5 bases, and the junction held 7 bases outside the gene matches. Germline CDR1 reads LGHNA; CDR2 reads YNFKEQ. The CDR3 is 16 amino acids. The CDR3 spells CASSLTTSGANNEQFF. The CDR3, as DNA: TGTGCCAGCAGCCTTACGACTAGCGGGGCAAACAATGAGCAGTTCTTC.

Here the CDR3 DNA reads TGCGCCAGCAGCCAAGACTGGACACTCCAAGAGACCCAGTACTTC. Protein sequence: CASSQDWTLQETQYF. V and J are TRBV4-3 and TRBJ2-5, with D maybe TRBD1 (5 bases). Per germline, CDR1 LGHNA and CDR2 YSLEER. V lost 0 bases, J lost 1 base, and 9 bases lay in between. The CDR3 has 15 amino acids.

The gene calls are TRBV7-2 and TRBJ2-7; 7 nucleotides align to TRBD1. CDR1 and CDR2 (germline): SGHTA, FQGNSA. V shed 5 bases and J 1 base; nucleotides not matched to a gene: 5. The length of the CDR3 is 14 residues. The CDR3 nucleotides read TGTGCCAGCAGCACCCGACAGGGATCCTACGAGCAGTACTTC. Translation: CASSTRQGSYEQYF.

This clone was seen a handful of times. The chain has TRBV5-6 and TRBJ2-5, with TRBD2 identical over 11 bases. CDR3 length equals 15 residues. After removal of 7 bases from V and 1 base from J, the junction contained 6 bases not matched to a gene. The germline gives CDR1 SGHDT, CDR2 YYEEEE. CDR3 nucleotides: TGTGCCAGCGACAGACTAGCGGGGTCCCAAGAGACCCAGTACTTC. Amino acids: CASDRLAGSQETQYF.

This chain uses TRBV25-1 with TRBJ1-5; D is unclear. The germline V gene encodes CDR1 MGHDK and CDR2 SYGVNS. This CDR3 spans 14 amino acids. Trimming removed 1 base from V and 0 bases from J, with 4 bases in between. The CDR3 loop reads CASSESFSNQPQHF. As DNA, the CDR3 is TGTGCCAGCAGTGAATCGTTTAGCAATCAGCCCCAGCATTTT.

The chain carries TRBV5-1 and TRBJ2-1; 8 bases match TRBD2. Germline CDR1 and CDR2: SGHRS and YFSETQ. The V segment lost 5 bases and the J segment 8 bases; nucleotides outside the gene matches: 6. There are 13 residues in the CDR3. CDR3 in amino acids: CASRGLVMDEQFF. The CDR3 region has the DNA TGCGCCAGCAGGGGACTAGTTATGGATGAGCAGTTCTTC.

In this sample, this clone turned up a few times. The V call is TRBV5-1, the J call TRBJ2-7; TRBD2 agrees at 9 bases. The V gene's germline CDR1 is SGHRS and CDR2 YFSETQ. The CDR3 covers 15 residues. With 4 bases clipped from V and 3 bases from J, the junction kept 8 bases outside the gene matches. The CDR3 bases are TGCGCCAGCAGCCCGGAGGCTAGCGGGGACTACGAGCAGTACTTC. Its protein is CASSPEASGDYEQYF.

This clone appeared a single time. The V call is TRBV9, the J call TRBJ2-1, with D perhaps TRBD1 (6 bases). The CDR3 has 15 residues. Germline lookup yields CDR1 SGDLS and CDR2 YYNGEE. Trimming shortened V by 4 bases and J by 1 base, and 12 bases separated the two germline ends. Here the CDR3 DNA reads TGTGCCAGCAGCCCAGAGGGACAATCCTACAATGAGCAGTTCTTC. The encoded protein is CASSPEGQSYNEQFF.

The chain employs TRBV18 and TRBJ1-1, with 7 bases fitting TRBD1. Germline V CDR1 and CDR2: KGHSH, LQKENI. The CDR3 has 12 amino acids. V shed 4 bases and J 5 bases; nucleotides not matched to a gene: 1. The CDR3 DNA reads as TGTGCCAGCTCACAGGACAGGACTGAAGCTTTCTTT. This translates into CASSQDRTEAFF.

The DNA for the CDR3 is TGCAGCGTTGTTGGGCAGGGGGCGTTGGCTTTCTTT. Encoded protein: CSVVGQGALAFF. The chain has TRBV29-1 and TRBJ1-1, with 8 bases that match TRBD1. J was trimmed by 11 bases and V by 4 bases; bases with no gene match: 9. Germline V CDR1 and CDR2: SQVTM, ANQGSEA. The CDR3 has 12 residues.

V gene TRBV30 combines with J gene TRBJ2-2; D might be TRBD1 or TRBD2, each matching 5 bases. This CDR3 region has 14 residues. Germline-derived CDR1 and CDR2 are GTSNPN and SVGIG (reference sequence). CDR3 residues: CACGKGAGTGELFF. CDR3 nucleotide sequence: TGTGCTTGCGGAAAAGGGGCGGGCACCGGGGAGCTGTTTTTT.

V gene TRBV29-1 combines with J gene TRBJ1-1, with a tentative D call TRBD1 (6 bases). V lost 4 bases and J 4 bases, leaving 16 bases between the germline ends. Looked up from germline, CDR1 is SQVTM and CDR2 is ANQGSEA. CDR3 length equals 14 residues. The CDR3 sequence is CSVGRGGRSTEAFF. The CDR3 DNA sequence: TGCAGCGTTGGGAGAGGGGGGCGTTCCACTGAAGCTTTCTTT.

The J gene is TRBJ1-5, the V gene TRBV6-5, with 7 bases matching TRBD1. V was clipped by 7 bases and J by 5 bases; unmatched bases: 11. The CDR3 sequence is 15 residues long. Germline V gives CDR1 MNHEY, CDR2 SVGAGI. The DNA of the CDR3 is TGTGCCAGCAACGCATTAGGGCAGGGGGATCAGCCCCAGCATTTT. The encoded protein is CASNALGQGDQPQHF.

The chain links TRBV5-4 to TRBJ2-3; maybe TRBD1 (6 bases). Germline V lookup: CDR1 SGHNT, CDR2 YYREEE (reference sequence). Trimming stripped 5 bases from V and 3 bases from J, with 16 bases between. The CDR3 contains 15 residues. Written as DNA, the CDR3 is TGTGCCAGCAGTTACCAGGCCAGGGGTACAGATACGCAGTATTTT. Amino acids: CASSYQARGTDTQYF. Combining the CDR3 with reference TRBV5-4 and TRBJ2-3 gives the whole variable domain ETGVTQSPTHLIKTRGQQVTLRCSSQSGHNTVSWYQQALGQGPQFIFQYYREEENGRGNFPPRFSGLQFPNYSSELNVNALELDDSALYLCASSYQARGTDTQYFGPGTRLTVL.

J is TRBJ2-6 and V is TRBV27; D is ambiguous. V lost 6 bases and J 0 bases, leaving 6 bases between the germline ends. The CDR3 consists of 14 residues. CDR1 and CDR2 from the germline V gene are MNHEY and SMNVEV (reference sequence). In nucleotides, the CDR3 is TGTGCCAGCAGGCGGAGCTCTGGGGCCAACGTCCTGACTTTC. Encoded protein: CASRRSSGANVLTF.

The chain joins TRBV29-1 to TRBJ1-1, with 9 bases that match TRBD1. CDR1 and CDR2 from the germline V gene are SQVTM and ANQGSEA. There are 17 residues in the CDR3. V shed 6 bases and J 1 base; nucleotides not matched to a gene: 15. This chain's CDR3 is CSVTNTGTGRWNTEAFF. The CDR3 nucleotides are TGCAGCGTCACGAACACCGGGACAGGGAGGTGGAACACTGAAGCTTTCTTT. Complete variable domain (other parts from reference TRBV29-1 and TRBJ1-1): SAVISQKPSRDICQRGTSLTIQCQVDSQVTMMFWYRQQPGQSLTLIATANQGSEATYESGFVIDKFPISRPNLTFSTLTVSNMSPEDSSIYLCSVTNTGTGRWNTEAFFGQGTRLTVV.

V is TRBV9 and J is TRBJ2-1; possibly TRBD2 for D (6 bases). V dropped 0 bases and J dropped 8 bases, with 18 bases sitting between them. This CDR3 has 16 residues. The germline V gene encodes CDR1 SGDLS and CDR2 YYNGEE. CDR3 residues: CASSVVGSGPSDEQFF. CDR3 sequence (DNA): TGTGCCAGCAGCGTAGTTGGTAGCGGACCCTCGGATGAGCAGTTCTTC.

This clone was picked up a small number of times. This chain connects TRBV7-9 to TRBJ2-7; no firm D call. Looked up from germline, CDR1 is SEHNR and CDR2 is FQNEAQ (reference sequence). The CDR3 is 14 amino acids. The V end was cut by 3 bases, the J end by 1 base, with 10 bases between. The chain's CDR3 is CASSFIKKSYEQYF. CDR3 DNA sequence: TGTGCCAGCAGCTTTATTAAAAAGTCCTACGAGCAGTACTTC. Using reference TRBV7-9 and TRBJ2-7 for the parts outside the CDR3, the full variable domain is DTGVSQNPRHKITKRGQNVTFRCDPISEHNRLYWYRQTLGQGPEFLTYFQNEAQLEKSRLLSDRFSAERPKGSFSTLEIQRTEQGDSAMYLCASSFIKKSYEQYFGPGTRLTVT.

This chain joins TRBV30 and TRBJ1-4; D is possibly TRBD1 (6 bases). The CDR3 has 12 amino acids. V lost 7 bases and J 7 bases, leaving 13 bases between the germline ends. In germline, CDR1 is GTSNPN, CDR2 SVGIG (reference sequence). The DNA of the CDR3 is TGTGCCTTTCACCGGGACACTGAAAAACTGTTTTTT. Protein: CAFHRDTEKLFF.

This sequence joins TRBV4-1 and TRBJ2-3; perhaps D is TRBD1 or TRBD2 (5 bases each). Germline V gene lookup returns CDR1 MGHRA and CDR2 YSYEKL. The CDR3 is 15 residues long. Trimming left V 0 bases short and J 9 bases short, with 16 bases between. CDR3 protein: CASSQEGKSGGTQYF. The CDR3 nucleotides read TGCGCCAGCAGCCAAGAGGGGAAGAGTGGGGGAACGCAGTATTTT.

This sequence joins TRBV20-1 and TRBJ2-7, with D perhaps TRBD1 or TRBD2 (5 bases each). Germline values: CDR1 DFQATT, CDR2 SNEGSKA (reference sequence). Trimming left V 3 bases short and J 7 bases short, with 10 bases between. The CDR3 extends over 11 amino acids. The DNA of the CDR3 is TGCAGTGCTAGCCCGGGGCCAGAGCAGTACTTC. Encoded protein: CSASPGPEQYF.

The CDR3 protein is CAWSHLQGILNTEAFF. CDR3 sequence (DNA): TGTGCCTGGAGCCACCTTCAGGGGATACTCAACACTGAAGCTTTCTTT. The gene calls are TRBV30 and TRBJ1-1; D may be TRBD1 (6 bases). Germline V gives CDR1 GTSNPN, CDR2 SVGIG (reference sequence). The V end lost 3 bases, the J end lost 2 bases, and 19 bases lay between the germline ends. This CDR3 region has 16 residues.

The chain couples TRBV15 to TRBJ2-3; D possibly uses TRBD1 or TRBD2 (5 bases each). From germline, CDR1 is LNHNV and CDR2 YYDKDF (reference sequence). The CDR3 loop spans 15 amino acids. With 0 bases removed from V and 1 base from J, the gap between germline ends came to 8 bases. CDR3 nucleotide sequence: TGTGCCACCAGCAGAGATGGGGACCGCACAGATACGCAGTATTTT. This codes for CATSRDGDRTDTQYF.

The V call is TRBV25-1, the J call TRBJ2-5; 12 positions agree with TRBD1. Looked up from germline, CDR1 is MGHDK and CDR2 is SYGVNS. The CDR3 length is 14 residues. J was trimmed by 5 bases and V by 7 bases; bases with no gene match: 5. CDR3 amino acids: CASTVGQGAETQYF. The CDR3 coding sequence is TGTGCCAGCACCGTGGGACAGGGGGCCGAGACCCAGTACTTC.

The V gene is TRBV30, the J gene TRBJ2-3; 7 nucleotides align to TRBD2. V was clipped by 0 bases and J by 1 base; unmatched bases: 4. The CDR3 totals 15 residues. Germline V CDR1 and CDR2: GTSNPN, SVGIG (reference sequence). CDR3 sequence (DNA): TGTGCCTGGAGTGTACCGGGGGGAGGCACAGATACGCAGTATTTT. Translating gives CAWSVPGGGTDTQYF.

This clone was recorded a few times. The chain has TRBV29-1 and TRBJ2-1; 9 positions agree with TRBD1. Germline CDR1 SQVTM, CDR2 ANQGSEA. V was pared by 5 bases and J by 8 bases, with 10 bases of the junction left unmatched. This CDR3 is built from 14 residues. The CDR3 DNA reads TGCAGCGTTTTAGGGGGACAGGGTGTCGATGAGCAGTTCTTC. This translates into CSVLGGQGVDEQFF.